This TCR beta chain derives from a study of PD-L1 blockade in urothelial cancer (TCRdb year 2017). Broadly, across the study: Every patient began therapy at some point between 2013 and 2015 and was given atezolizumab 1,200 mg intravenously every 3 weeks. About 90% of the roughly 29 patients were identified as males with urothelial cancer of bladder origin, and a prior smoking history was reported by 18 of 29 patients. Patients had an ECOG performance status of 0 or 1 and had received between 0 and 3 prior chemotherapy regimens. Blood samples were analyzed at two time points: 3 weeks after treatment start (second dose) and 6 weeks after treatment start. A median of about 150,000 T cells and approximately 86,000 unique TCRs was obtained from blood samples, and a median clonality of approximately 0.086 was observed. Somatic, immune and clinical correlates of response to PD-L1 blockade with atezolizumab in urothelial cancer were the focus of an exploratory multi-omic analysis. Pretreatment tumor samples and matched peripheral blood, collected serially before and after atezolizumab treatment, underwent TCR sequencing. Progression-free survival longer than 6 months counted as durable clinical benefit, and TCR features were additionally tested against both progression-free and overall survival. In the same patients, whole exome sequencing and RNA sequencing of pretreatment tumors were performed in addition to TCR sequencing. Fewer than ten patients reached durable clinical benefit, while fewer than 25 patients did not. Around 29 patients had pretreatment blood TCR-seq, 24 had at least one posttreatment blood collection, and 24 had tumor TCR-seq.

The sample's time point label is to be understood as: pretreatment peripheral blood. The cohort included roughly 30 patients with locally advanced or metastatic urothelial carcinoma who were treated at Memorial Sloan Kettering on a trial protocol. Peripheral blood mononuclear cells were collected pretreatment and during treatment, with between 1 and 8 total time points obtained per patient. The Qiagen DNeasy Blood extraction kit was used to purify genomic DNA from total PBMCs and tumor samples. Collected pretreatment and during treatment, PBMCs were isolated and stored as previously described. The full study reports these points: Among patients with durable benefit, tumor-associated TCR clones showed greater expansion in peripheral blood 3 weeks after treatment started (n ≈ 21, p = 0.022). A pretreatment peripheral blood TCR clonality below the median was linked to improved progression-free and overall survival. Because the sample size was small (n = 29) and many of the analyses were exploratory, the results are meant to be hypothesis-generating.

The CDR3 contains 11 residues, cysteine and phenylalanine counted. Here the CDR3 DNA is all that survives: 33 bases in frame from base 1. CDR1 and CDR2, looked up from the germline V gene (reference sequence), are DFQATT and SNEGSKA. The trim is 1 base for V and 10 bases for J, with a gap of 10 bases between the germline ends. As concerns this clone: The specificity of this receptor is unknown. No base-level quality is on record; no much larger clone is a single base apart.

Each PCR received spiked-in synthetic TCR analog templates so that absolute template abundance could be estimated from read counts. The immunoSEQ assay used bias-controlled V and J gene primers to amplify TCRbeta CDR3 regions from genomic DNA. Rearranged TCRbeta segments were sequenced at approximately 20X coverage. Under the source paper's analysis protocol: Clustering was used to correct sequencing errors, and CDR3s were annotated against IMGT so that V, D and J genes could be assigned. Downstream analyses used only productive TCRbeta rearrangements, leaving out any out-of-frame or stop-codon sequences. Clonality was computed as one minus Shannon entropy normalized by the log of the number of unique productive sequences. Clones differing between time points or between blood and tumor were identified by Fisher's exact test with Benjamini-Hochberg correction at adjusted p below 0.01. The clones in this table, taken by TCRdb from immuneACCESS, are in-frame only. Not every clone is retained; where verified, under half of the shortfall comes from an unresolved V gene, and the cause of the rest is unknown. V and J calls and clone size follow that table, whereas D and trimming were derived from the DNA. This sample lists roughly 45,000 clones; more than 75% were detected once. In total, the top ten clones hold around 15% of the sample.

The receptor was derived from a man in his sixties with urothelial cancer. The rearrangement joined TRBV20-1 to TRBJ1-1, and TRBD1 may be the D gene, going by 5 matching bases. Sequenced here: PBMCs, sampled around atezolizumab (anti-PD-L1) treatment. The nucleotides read TGCAGTGCTAGAGGGGGAGGGGCAGCTTTCTTT. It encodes CSARGGGAAFF.